Below are 6 T cell receptor beta chains sequenced from a single sample in a study of technical replicates of blood from a handful of donors. TCRdb keeps only in-frame clones here, not all; method: immunoSEQ multiplex PCR. Among about 61,000 clones listed, approximately 97% were seen once. The sequencing input was T cells isolated from PBMCs. Receptors originate from a human donor in good health.

The chain combines TRBV2 with TRBJ1-5; D remains ambiguous. The germline gives CDR1 SNHLY, CDR2 FYNNEI. V shed 9 bases and J shed 6 bases, with 15 bases lying between them. The CDR3 length is 13 residues. CDR3 sequence reads: CASSPRVSQPQHF. The CDR3 DNA reads as TGTGCCAGTTCCCCTCGGGTCAGTCAGCCCCAGCATTTT.

This clone was picked up one time. V and J are TRBV7-2 and TRBJ2-5; D may be TRBD1 (5 bases). Trimming took off 5 bases at V and 2 bases at J, with 24 bases between the two ends. The CDR3 is 18 amino acids. The germline CDR1 and CDR2 sequences are SGHTA and FQGNSA. CDR3 in amino acids: CASSRFTGGAAYQETQYF. In nucleotides, the CDR3 is TGTGCCAGCAGCCGATTTACAGGTGGGGCGGCCTATCAAGAGACCCAGTACTTC.

This chain joins TRBV18 and TRBJ1-5; the D is unclear. The CDR3 runs 13 residues. Trimming stripped 5 bases from V and 7 bases from J, with 12 bases between. The germline gives CDR1 KGHSH, CDR2 LQKENI. The CDR3 DNA sequence: TGTGCCAGCTCAGTCAATGAGCGGCAGCCCCAGCATTTT. This sequence encodes CASSVNERQPQHF.

The chain recombines TRBV6-1 with TRBJ2-7, with a tentative D call TRBD1 (6 bases). The germline gives CDR1 MNHNS, CDR2 SASEGT. V gave up 2 bases and J gave up 2 bases, with 13 bases separating them. This CDR3 has 15 amino acids. The CDR3 reads CASSESAQGTYEQYF. DNA for the CDR3: TGTGCCAGCAGTGAAAGTGCACAGGGAACCTACGAGCAGTACTTC.

The V and J genes are TRBV10-3 and TRBJ2-7; 11 nucleotides line up with TRBD2. The CDR3 covers 13 residues. The V and J ends lost 6 bases and 3 bases, in that order; junction bases with no gene match: 1. Germline assignment: CDR1 ENHRY and CDR2 SYGVKD. The CDR3 spells CAISGTSGYEQYF. The CDR3 DNA is TGTGCCATCAGCGGGACTAGCGGCTACGAGCAGTACTTC.

This clone was seen just once. The rearrangement uses TRBV4-1 and TRBJ2-1, with a possible D match to TRBD1 (5 bases). V was pared by 3 bases and J by 7 bases, with 7 bases between. The CDR3 length is 12 residues. The germline gives CDR1 MGHRA, CDR2 YSYEKL. The CDR3 sequence is CASSHPGNEQFF. In DNA, the CDR3 is TGCGCCAGCAGCCATCCAGGGAATGAGCAGTTCTTC.